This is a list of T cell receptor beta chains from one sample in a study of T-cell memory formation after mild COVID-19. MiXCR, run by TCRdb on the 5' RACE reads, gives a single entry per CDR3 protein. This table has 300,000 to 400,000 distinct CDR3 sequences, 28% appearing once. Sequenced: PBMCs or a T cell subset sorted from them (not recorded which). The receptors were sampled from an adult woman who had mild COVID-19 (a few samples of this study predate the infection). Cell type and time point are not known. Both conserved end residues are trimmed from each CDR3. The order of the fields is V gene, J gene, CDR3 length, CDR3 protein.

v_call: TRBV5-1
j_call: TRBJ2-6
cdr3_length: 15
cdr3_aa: ASSLAAFSSGANVLT

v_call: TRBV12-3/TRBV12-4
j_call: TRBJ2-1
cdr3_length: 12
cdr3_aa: ASSLARSGNEQF

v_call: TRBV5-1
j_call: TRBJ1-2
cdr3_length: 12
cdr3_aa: ASSYRQGTYGYT

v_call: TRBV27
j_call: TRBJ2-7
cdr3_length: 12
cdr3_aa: ASSLSGTVYEQY

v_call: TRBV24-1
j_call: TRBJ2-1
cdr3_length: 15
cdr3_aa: ATSDGILAGHSDEQF

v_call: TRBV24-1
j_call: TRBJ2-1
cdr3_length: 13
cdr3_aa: ATASWRGLYNEQF

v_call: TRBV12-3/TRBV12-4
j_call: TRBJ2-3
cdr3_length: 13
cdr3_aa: ASSLSSGRSDTQY

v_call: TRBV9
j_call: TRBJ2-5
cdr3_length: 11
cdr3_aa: ASSVRVGETQY

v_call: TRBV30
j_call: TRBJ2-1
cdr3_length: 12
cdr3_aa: AWSVRGGFDEQF

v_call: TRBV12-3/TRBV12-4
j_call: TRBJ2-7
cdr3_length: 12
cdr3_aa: ASKGLAGVGEQY

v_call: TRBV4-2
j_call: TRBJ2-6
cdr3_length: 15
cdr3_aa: ASSQDQGISGANVLT

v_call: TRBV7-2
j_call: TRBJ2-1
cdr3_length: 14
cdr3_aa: ASSLAGGTSGSEQF

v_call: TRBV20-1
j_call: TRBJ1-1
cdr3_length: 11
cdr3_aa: SATRQRRTEAF

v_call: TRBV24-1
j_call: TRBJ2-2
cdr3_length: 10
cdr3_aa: ATSVGNGELF

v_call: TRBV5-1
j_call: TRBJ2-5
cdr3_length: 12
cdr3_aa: ASSSDRGAETQY

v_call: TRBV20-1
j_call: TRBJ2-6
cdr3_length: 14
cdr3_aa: SAPGTGSSGANVLT

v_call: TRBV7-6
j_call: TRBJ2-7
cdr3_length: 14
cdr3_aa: ASSQSRAGGNYEQY

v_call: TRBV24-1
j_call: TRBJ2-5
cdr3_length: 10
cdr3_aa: ATSDREETQY

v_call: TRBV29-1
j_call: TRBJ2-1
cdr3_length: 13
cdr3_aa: SVGPGLWTDNEQF

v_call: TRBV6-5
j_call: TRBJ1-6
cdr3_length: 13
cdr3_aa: ASSYGQGMGSPLH

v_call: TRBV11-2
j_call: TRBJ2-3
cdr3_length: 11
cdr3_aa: ASSLPITDTQY